What follows is one TCR beta chain and its context. Clones were sequenced by immunoSEQ multiplex PCR, and TCRdb holds only the in-frame ones, with some missing. This sample has almost 500,000 clones, with roughly nine tenths found just once. These data originate in a study of blood T cell repertoires in COVID-19. Background on the study: COVID-19 samples from acute and convalescent phases originated in the United States, Italy and Spain. In each case, the material was cDNA or gDNA derived from T cells, B-cell-depleted T cells, or PBMCs.

Adults between roughly 18 and 95 years of age took part from under 25 US areas. Donors in Cohort 3 who had recovered were those with two negative PCRs, healthcare professional clearance, or resolution of their symptoms. CDR3 length: 16 amino acids. CDR1 MNHEY and CDR2 SVGEGT come from the germline V gene. Trimming removed 6 bases from V and 2 bases from J; junction bases left unmatched: 6. The sequenced material came from PBMCs or T cells enriched from blood (not recorded which). The receptor comes from a woman aged 60-70 years who had recovered from COVID-19. This chain uses TRBV6-2 or TRBV6-3 with TRBJ2-3; 12 nucleotides match TRBD2. CDR3 amino acids: CASSPGLAGFTDTQYF. For the CDR3, the DNA is TGTGCCAGCAGCCCAGGACTAGCGGGGTTCACAGATACGCAGTATTTT.